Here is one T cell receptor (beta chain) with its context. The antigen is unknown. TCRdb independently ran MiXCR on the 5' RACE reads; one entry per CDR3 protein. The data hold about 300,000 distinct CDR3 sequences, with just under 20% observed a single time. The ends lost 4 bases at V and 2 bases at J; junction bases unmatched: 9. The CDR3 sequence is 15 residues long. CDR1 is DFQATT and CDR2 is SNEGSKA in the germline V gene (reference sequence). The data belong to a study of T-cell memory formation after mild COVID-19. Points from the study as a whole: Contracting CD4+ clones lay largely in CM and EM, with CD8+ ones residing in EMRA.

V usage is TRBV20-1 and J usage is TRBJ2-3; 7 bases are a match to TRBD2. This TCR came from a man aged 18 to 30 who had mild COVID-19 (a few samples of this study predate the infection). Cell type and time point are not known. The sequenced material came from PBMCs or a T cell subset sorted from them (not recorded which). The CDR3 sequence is CSANSPAGLTDTQYF. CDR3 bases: TGCAGTGCTAATTCTCCAGCGGGGCTCACAGATACGCAGTATTTT.